The clone carrying this T cell receptor (beta chain) was observed a handful of times. The target antigen is unknown. This specimen comes from a study of vaccination effects on CD4 cells after COVID-19. The study, taken as a whole, reports: Late after vaccination, infection- and vaccine-induced clones showed marked clonal contraction.

This CDR3 contains 13 residues. Trimming left V 4 bases short and J 2 bases short, with 9 bases between. CDR1 is SGHDT, CDR2 YYEEEE, per germline. Antigen-specific CD4+ T cell clonotypes were called by their expansion after viral peptide-pool culture in ViraFEST. An approximately nine-day culture period preceded the isolation of CD4+ T cells. SARS-CoV-2 infection was confirmed by PCR in the person between March and December 2020. For each well, about 2 million PBMC were cultured with about 10 IU/ml IL-2 and about 9.1 ug/ml peptides. The method was immunoSEQ multiplex PCR; TCRdb's version includes in-frame clones alone and lacks a portion of them. The repertoire consists of around 40,000 clones, with under 80% occurring once and the leading ten covering more than 30%.

The origin of this receptor is a human donor who had a prior SARS-CoV-2 infection. Sequencing was performed on CD4+ T cells from PBMCs cultured with a peptide pool, taken before COVID-19 vaccination. The gene calls are TRBV5-6 and TRBJ2-5; D may correspond to TRBD1 or TRBD2 (5 bases each). The DNA for the CDR3 is TGTGCCAGCAGCCCGGGGCGTCAAGAGACCCAGTACTTC. It translates to CASSPGRQETQYF.